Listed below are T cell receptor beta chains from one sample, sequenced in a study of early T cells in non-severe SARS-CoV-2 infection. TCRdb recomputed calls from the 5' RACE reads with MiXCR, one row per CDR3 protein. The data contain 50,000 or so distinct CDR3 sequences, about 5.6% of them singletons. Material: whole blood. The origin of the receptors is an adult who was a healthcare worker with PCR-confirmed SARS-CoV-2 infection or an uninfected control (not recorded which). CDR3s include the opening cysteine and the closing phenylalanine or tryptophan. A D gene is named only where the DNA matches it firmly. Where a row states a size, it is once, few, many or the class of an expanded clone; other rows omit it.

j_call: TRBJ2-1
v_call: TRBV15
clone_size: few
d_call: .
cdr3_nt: TGTGCCACCAGCTTTTGGTTAGCGGCCCCAAGGGATGAGCAGTTCTTC
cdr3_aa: CATSFWLAAPRDEQFF

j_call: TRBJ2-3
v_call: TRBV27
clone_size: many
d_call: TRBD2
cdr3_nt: TGTGCCAGCAGAAGCGGGGGGGCGGGTCCAGATACGCAGTATTTT
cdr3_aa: CASRSGGAGPDTQYF

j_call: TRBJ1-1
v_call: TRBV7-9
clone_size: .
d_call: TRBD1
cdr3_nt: TGTGCCAGCAGCCCAAAGGCACAGGGGGCGAAGGTAAAGGGCACTGAAGCTTTCTTT
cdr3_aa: CASSPKAQGAKVKGTEAFF

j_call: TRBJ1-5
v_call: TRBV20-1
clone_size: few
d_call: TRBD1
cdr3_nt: TGCAGTGCGCCAAACAGGGGCCGTAATCAGCCCCAGCATTTT
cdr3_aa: CSAPNRGRNQPQHF

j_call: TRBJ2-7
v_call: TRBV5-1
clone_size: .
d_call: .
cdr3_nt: TGCGCCAGCAGCTTGTCAGGCAGCTCCTACGAGCAGTACTTC
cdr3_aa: CASSLSGSSYEQYF

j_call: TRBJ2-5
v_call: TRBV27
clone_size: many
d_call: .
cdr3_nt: TGTGCCAGCAGTCCTACAGGGTGGACAGAGACCCAGTACTTC
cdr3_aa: CASSPTGWTETQYF

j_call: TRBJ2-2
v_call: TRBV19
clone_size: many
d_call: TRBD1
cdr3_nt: TGTGCCAGTCGCCACAGGGGGCCCGGGGAGCTGTTTTTT
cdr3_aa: CASRHRGPGELFF

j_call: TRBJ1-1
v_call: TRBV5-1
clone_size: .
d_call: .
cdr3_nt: TGCGCCAGCAGCCTCCTCTCATCGAACACTGAAGCTTTCTTT
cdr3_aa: CASSLLSSNTEAFF

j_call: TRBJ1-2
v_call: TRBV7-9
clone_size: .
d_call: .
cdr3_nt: TGTGCCAGCAGCTCACCTCGGACACATGGGTCGAACTATGGCTACACCTTC
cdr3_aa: CASSSPRTHGSNYGYTF

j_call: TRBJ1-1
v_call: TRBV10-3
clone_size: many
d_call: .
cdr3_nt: TGTGCCATCAGCGCGGGGTGGGCGAGGGCTTTCTTT
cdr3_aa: CAISAGWARAFF

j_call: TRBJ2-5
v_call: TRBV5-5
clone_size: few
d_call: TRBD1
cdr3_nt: TGTGCCAGCAGTTCCGGACAGGGAGGGACCCAGTACTTC
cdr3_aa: CASSSGQGGTQYF

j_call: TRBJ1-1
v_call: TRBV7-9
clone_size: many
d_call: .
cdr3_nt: TGTGCCAGCAGCCTAGACTCGAACACTGAAGCTTTCTTT
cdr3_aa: CASSLDSNTEAFF

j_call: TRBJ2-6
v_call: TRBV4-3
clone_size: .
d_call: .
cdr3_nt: TGCGCCAGCAGCCAAGCCGGGGCCAACGTCCTGACTTTC
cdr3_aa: CASSQAGANVLTF

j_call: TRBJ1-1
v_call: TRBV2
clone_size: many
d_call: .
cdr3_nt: TGTGCCAGTCCGGATCAAAGAGAAGCTTTCTTT
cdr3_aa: CASPDQREAFF

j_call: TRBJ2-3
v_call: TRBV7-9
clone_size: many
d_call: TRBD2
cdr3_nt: TGTGCCAGCAGCTCCGGAAGACTAGCGGGGGGCCCAGATACGCAGTATTTT
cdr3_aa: CASSSGRLAGGPDTQYF

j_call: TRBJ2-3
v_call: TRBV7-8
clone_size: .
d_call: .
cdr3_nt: TGTGCCAGCAGCTTAGTTACAAGTGCAGATACGCAGTATTTT
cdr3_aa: CASSLVTSADTQYF

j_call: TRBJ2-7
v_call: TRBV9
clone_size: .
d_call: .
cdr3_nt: TGTGCCAGCAGTGCAGCTTTCGGCGGCGAGCAGTACTTC
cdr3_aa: CASSAAFGGEQYF

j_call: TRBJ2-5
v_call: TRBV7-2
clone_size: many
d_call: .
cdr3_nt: TGTGCCAGCAGCTTTAGTCCCTTGGGGGGCCAAGAGACCCAGTACTTC
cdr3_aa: CASSFSPLGGQETQYF

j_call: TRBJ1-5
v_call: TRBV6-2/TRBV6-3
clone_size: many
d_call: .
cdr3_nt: TGTGCCAGCAGTTACTCGAGAAGGGTTGGCAATCAGCCCCAGCATTTT
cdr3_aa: CASSYSRRVGNQPQHF

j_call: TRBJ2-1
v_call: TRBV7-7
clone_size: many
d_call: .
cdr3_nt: TGTGCTAGCAGTAAAGGACAGAACAATGAGCAGTTCTTC
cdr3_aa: CASSKGQNNEQFF

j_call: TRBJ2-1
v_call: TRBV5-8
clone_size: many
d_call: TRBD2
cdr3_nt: TGTGCCAGCAGCTTGGTTGGTAGCGGGGGGGCCTCCTACAATGAGCAGTTCTTC
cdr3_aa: CASSLVGSGGASYNEQFF

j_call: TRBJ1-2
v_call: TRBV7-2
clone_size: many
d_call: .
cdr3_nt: TGTGCCAGCAGTCCGGTAGGGGCCCATGGCTACACCTTC
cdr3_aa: CASSPVGAHGYTF

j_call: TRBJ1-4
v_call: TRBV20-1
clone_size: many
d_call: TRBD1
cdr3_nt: TGCAGTGCGTTACAGGGGATTTGGAACAATGAAAAACTGTTTTTT
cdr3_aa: CSALQGIWNNEKLFF

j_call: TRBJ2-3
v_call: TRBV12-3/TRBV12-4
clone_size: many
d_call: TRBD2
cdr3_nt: TGTGCCAGCAGTTTGGACGGGGGGGCCGAAGATACGCAGTATTTT
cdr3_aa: CASSLDGGAEDTQYF

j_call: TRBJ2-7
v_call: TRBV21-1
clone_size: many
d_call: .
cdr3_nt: TGTGCCAGCAGCAAAGCGTGTTGGGACAGTAAGTACGAGCAGTACTTC
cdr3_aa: CASSKACWDSKYEQYF

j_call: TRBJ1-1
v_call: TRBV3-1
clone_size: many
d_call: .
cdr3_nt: TGTGCCAGCAGCCGGGGGGGCACGGGCACTGAAGCTTTCTTT
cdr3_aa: CASSRGGTGTEAFF

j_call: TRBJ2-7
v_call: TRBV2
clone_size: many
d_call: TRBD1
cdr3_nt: TGTGCCAGCAGAATCGGGACAGGCTACGAGCAGTACTTC
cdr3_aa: CASRIGTGYEQYF

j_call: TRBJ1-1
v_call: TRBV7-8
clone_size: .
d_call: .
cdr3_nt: TGTGCCAGCAGCTTATATGTGGTGAACACTGAAGCTTTCTTT
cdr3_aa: CASSLYVVNTEAFF

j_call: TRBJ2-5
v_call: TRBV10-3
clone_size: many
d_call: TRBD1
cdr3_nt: TGTGCCATCAGTGAAGGACAGGGGTCACAAGAGACCCAGTACTTC
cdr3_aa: CAISEGQGSQETQYF

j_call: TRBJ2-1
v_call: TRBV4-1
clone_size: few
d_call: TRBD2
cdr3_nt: TGCGCCAGCAGCCTAGCGGGGAGTTCCTACAATGAGCAGTTCTTC
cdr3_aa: CASSLAGSSYNEQFF

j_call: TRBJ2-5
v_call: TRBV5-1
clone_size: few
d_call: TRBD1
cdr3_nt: TGCGCCAGCAGCCCGGGACAGGGAGTCGGACAAGAGACCCAGTACTTC
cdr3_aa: CASSPGQGVGQETQYF

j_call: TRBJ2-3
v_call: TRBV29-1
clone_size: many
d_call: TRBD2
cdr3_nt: TGCAGCGTCCTGGCTGTGGCGGGGGGGCAAGGCACAGATACGCAGTATTTT
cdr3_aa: CSVLAVAGGQGTDTQYF

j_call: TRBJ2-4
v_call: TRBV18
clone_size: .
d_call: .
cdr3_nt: TGTGCCAGCTCACCAGGGCAGGGGGGCCTTCAGTACTTC
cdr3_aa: CASSPGQGGLQYF

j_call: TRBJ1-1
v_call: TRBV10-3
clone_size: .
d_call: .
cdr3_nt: TGTGCCACCCAGGTAGGGGGGACGAACACTGAAGCTTTCTTT
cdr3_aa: CATQVGGTNTEAFF

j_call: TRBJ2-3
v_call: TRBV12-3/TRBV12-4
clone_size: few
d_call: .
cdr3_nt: TGTGCCAGCAGTTCTCTAGCGTTTCCAGATACGCAGTATTTT
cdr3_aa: CASSSLAFPDTQYF

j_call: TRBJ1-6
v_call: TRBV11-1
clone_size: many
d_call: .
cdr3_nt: TGTGCCAGCAGCGAAGGAACTTCACCCCTCCACTTT
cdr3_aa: CASSEGTSPLHF